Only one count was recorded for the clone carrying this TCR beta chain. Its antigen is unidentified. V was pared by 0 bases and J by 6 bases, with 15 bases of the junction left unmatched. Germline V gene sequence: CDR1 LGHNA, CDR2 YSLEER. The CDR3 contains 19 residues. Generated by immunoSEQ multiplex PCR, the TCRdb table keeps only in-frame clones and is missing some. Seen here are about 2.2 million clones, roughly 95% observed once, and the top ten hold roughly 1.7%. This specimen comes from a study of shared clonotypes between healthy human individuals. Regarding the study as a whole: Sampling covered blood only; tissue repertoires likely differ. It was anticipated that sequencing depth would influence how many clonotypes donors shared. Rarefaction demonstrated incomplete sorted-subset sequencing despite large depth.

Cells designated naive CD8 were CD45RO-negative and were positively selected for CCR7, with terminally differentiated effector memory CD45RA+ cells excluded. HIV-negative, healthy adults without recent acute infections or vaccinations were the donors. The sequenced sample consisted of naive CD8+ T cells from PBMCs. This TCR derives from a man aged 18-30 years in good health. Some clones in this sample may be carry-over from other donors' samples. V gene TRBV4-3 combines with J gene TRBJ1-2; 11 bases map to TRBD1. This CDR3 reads CASSQDTRDRGSPGDGYTF. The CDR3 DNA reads TGCGCCAGCAGCCAAGATACCCGGGACAGGGGGTCGCCGGGGGATGGCTACACCTTC.